This is a list of T cell receptor beta chains from one sample in a study of persistence of HIV-infected CD4 T cells. The table came from immunoSEQ multiplex PCR; TCRdb's copy has only in-frame clones and leaves some out. The table includes 35,000 to 40,000 clones, about 85% detected once. Their recognized antigens are unknown. Sequenced material: CD4+ T cells sorted from PBMCs after roughly 18-hour stimulation, taken from a patient who received antiretroviral therapy. These receptors all come from an adult man with HIV who was CMV-seropositive. The CDR3 runs from the conserved cysteine through the conserved F or W. A D gene is named only where the DNA matches it firmly. Clone size, where shown, is once, few, many, or a class for clones that have expanded.

clone_size,j_call,d_call,v_call,cdr3_nt,cdr3_aa
once,TRBJ1-5,NA,TRBV28,TGTGCCAGCAGCCCTCAGGGGCCCCCGATAGCCCAGCATTTT,CASSPQGPPIAQHF
NA,TRBJ2-7,TRBD2,TRBV3-1/TRBV3-2,TGTGCCAGCAGCTCCTGGACTAGCCGAAGCTCCTACGAGCAGTACTTC,CASSSWTSRSSYEQYF
NA,TRBJ2-1,NA,TRBV3-1/TRBV3-2,TGTGCCAGCAGCCTCGGGACGGGGATGAACAATGAGCAGTTCTTC,CASSLGTGMNNEQFF
NA,TRBJ2-7,NA,TRBV6-5,TGTGCCAGCAGTACTCTGGACAGCCCCTACGAGCAGTACTTC,CASSTLDSPYEQYF
NA,TRBJ1-6,TRBD1,TRBV20-1,TGCAGTGCTAGTACACGGACAGGGTATTCACCCCTCCACTTT,CSASTRTGYSPLHF
NA,TRBJ1-2,NA,TRBV19,TGTGCCAGTAGTATAAACGGGAACAGCGCTAACTATGGCTACACCTTC,CASSINGNSANYGYTF
NA,TRBJ2-7,TRBD1,TRBV18,TGTGCCAGCTCACCGGGACAGGGGAGCGAGCAGTACTTC,CASSPGQGSEQYF
NA,TRBJ1-1,NA,TRBV18,TGTGCCAGCTCACAAGGGACACCCCCTGAAGCTTTCTTT,CASSQGTPPEAFF
NA,TRBJ1-2,NA,TRBV19,TGTGCCAGTAGTTTAGGCCTCAGGGGCTACACCTTC,CASSLGLRGYTF
NA,TRBJ1-4,NA,TRBV7-9,TGTGCCAGCAGCTTAGACCCGGGACAAAAACTGTTTTTT,CASSLDPGQKLFF
once,TRBJ2-7,NA,TRBV4-1,TGCGCCAGCAGCCAAGACCACATCCTCTCCTACGAGCAGTACTTC,CASSQDHILSYEQYF
NA,TRBJ1-1,NA,TRBV6-5,TGTGCCAGCAGTTTAGGAGGGTATGGCACTGAAGCTTTCTTT,CASSLGGYGTEAFF
NA,TRBJ1-1,TRBD1,TRBV2,TGTGCCAGCGGACAGGGGGAAGCTTTCTTT,CASGQGEAFF
NA,TRBJ2-1,NA,TRBV9,TGTGCCAGCAGCGTAGAGACGGAGGGGCCGCAGTTCTTC,CASSVETEGPQFF
once,TRBJ2-7,NA,TRBV6-5,TGTGCCAGCAGGCGAGGACAGTCATACGAGCAGTACTTC,CASRRGQSYEQYF
NA,TRBJ1-1,TRBD1,TRBV5-4,TGTGCCAGCAGCGAGGGACAGCCGGCCCCTGAAGCTTTCTTT,CASSEGQPAPEAFF
NA,TRBJ2-7,TRBD2,TRBV6-6,TGTGCCAGCAGCTTCGGGACTAGCGGCTCTTACGAGCAGTACTTC,CASSFGTSGSYEQYF
NA,TRBJ1-6,NA,TRBV25-1,TGTGCCAGCAGTGGGACAGTTGGATCTAATTCACCCCTCCACTTT,CASSGTVGSNSPLHF
NA,TRBJ2-7,NA,TRBV5-1,TGCGCCAGCAGCTTGATGGCAGGACCCTACGAGCAGTACTTC,CASSLMAGPYEQYF
NA,TRBJ1-2,NA,TRBV25-1,TGTGCCAGCAGTGAATATAAGGACTACTATGGCTACACCTTC,CASSEYKDYYGYTF
NA,TRBJ2-2,NA,TRBV4-1,TGCGCCAGCAGCGATCGGGGGAACACCGGGGAGCTGTTTTTT,CASSDRGNTGELFF
few,TRBJ2-2,NA,TRBV18,TGTGCCAGCTCACCACCCGTAGTTATAAACACCGGGGAGCTGTTTTTT,CASSPPVVINTGELFF
NA,TRBJ2-7,NA,TRBV9,TGTGCCAGCAGCGTGGACTGGGACTCCTACGAGCAGTACTTC,CASSVDWDSYEQYF
NA,TRBJ1-3,TRBD1,TRBV5-1,TGCGCCAGCAGCCCCGACGGGTACAGGGGCTCTGGAAACACCATATATTTT,CASSPDGYRGSGNTIYF
NA,TRBJ2-7,NA,TRBV6-5,TGTGCCAGCAGACTACTAAGGGATGAGCAGTACTTC,CASRLLRDEQYF
NA,TRBJ1-2,TRBD1,TRBV6-5,TGTGCCAGCAGAACTACCGGGACAGCCTATGGCTACACCTTC,CASRTTGTAYGYTF
NA,TRBJ1-2,NA,TRBV5-1,TGCGCCAGCAGCTCCGAGGGCAGTGGCTACACCTTC,CASSSEGSGYTF
few,TRBJ1-5,NA,TRBV6-6,TGTGCCAGCAGTTACTCGGAGGGAAACCAGCCCCAGCATTTT,CASSYSEGNQPQHF
NA,TRBJ1-1,NA,TRBV4-1,TGCGCCAGCAGCCCGCTGGGACGGATGAACACTGAAGCTTTCTTT,CASSPLGRMNTEAFF
NA,TRBJ1-5,TRBD1,TRBV28,TGTGCCAGCAGTGCGGACAGGGACAATCAGCCCCAGCATTTT,CASSADRDNQPQHF
NA,TRBJ1-3,NA,TRBV12-3/TRBV12-4,TGTGCCAGTGGCCTGAGCTCTGGAAACACCATATATTTT,CASGLSSGNTIYF
NA,TRBJ1-6,NA,TRBV2,TGTGCCAGCGGGAAGGGAGTGGGTAATTCACCCCTCCACTTT,CASGKGVGNSPLHF
NA,TRBJ1-4,NA,TRBV11-2,TGTGCCAGCAGCTTAGGTCCCACAGGCGGAAAACTGTTTTTT,CASSLGPTGGKLFF
NA,TRBJ1-5,NA,TRBV19,TGTGCCAGTAGTGACCGCAGGCGGGATCAGCCCCAGCATTTT,CASSDRRRDQPQHF
NA,TRBJ1-1,NA,TRBV15,TGTGCCACCAGCAGAGATCGGGCACCTGACATGAACACTGAAGCTTTCTTT,CATSRDRAPDMNTEAFF
NA,TRBJ2-3,NA,TRBV5-1,TGCGCCAGCAGCTGGGACTGGGCATCGGCAGATACGCAGTATTTT,CASSWDWASADTQYF
NA,TRBJ2-7,NA,TRBV28,TGTGCCAGCGGAGGAGCGGTATACGAGCAGTACTTC,CASGGAVYEQYF
NA,TRBJ2-4,NA,TRBV3-1/TRBV3-2,TGTGCCAGCAGCCAGAGTGTGGCAATAGCCAAAAACATTCAGTACTTC,CASSQSVAIAKNIQYF
NA,TRBJ2-3,NA,TRBV6-1,TGTGCCAGCAGTGAAGCTTTCAAAGATACGCAGTATTTT,CASSEAFKDTQYF
NA,TRBJ2-7,NA,TRBV20-1,TGCAGTGCTAGAGCCCCCAACGAGCAGTACTTC,CSARAPNEQYF
NA,TRBJ1-5,NA,TRBV21-1,TGTGCCAGCACACGGACAGGGGGGATCTATCAGCCCCAGCATTTT,CASTRTGGIYQPQHF
NA,TRBJ1-1,NA,TRBV7-2,TGTGCCAGCAGCTTGAAGCGGAACACTGAAGCTTTCTTT,CASSLKRNTEAFF
NA,TRBJ1-4,TRBD1,TRBV7-9,TGTGCCAGCAGCTATCTAGGGACAGGGGGAGAAAAACTGTTTTTT,CASSYLGTGGEKLFF
NA,TRBJ2-1,NA,TRBV6-4,TGTGCCAGCAGTATGGAACGGTTCAATGAGCAGTTCTTC,CASSMERFNEQFF
NA,TRBJ1-2,TRBD1,TRBV3-1/TRBV3-2,TGTGCCAGCAGCCAAGAGGGACAGGGCTATGGCTACACCTTC,CASSQEGQGYGYTF
NA,TRBJ2-7,NA,TRBV5-5,TGTGCCAGCACCTCAAGGGGGTCCCCCCACGAGCAGTACTTC,CASTSRGSPHEQYF
NA,TRBJ2-2,NA,TRBV5-1,TGCGCCAGCAGCTTGGAGGGACATCTTCCGAACACCGGGGAGCTGTTTTTT,CASSLEGHLPNTGELFF
NA,TRBJ1-4,NA,TRBV15,TGTGCCACCAGCAGAGTACAGGGTAGGGTAGCAACTAATGAAAAACTGTTTTTT,CATSRVQGRVATNEKLFF
once,TRBJ1-5,NA,TRBV19,TGTGCCAGTAGTATAGAAAGCAATCAGCCCCAGCATTTT,CASSIESNQPQHF
NA,TRBJ1-1,NA,TRBV24-1,TGTGCCACCAGGGGGCCAGGGAACACTGAAGCTTTCTTT,CATRGPGNTEAFF
NA,TRBJ2-7,NA,TRBV4-1,TGCGCCAGCAGCGGTCCCCTCCCACCAGGATCCTACGAGCAGTACTTC,CASSGPLPPGSYEQYF
NA,TRBJ2-3,TRBD2,TRBV7-6,TGTGCCAGCAGCCCCATAGCGGGGGGGACCTCAGATACGCAGTATTTT,CASSPIAGGTSDTQYF
NA,TRBJ2-7,TRBD1,TRBV11-3,TGTGCCAGCAGCCAGGACAGGGACTACGAGCAGTACTTC,CASSQDRDYEQYF
NA,TRBJ1-1,NA,TRBV7-9,TGTGCCAGCAGCTTAGAATTGGGCAGGATAGCTGAAGCTTTCTTT,CASSLELGRIAEAFF
NA,TRBJ1-1,NA,TRBV14,TGTGCCAGCAGCCAGCAGGGACAATCCACTGAAGCTTTCTTT,CASSQQGQSTEAFF